This T cell receptor (beta chain) stems from a study of cytomegalovirus exposure and HLA in healthy donors. Study-wide points: A classifier reportedly called cytomegalovirus status with high sensitivity and specificity. The majority of TCR sequences were rare, yet some public TCRs appeared in many donors.

J lost 0 bases, V lost 5 bases, and 4 bases had no gene match. Germline V lookup: CDR1 MNHEY, CDR2 SVGAGI. The CDR3 is 14 amino acids. Measured with immunoSEQ multiplex PCR; TCRdb has only the in-frame clones, and not every one. Among 150,000 to 200,000 clones listed, approximately 84% were seen once. This clone was seen many times. Its antigen is undetermined. This chain links TRBV6-5 with TRBJ2-7; 7 positions agree with TRBD1. Material for sequencing was PBMCs. The sequence came from a man younger than 45 in good health and CMV-seropositive. CDR3 sequence (DNA): TGTGCCAGCAGTGAAGGGGACAGCTCCTACGAGCAGTACTTC. Amino acids: CASSEGDSSYEQYF.